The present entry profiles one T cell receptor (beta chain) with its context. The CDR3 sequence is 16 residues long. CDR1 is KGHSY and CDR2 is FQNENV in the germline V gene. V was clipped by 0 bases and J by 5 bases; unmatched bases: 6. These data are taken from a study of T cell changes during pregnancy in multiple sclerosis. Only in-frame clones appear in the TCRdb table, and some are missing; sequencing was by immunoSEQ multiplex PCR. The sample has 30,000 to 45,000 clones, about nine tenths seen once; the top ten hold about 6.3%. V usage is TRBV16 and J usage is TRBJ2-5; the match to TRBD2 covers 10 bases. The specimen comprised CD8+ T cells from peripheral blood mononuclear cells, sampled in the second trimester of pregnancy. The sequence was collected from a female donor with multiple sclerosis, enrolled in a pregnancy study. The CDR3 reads CASSQSGLAASETQYF. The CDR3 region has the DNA TGTGCCAGCAGCCAATCTGGACTAGCGGCGTCGGAGACCCAGTACTTC.